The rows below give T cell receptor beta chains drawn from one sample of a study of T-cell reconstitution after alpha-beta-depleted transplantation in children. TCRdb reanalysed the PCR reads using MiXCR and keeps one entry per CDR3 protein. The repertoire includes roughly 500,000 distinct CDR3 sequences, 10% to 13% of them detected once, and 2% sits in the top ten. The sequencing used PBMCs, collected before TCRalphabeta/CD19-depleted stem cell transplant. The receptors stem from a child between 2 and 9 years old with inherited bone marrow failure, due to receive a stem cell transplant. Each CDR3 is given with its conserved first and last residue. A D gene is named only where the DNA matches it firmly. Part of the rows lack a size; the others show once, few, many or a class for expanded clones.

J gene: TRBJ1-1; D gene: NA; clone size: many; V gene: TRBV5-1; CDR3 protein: CASRMASTGTGTEAFF; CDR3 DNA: TGCGCCAGCAGGATGGCCTCGACAGGAACGGGCACTGAAGCTTTCTTT
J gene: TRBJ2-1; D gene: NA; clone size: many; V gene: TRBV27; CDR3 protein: CASSYGPGSSYNEQFF; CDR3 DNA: TGTGCCAGCAGTTACGGACCGGGCAGCTCCTACAATGAGCAGTTCTTC
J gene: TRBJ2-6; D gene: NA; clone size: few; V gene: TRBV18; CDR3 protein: CASSPLVTTGGGANVLTF; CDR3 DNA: TGTGCCAGCTCACCATTAGTGACAACAGGAGGTGGGGCCAACGTCCTGACTTTC
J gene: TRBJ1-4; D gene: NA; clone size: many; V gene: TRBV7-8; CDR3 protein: CASSLSLAGTNEKLFF; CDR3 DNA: TGTGCCAGCAGCTTATCCCTGGCTGGAACTAATGAAAAACTGTTTTTT
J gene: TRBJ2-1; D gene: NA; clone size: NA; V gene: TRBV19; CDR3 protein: CASSKRRDLSSDYNEQFF; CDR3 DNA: TGTGCCAGTAGTAAAAGGAGGGATCTCTCCTCTGATTACAATGAGCAGTTCTTC
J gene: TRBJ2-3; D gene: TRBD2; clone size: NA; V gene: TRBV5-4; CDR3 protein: CASSLGVLSVLAVTDTQYF; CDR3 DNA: TGTGCCAGCAGCTTGGGAGTCTTATCCGTACTAGCGGTCACAGATACGCAGTATTTT
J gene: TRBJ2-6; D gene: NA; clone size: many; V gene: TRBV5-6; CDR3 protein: CASSLSRSGANVLTF; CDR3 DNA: TGTGCCAGCAGCTTAAGTCGATCTGGGGCCAACGTCCTGACTTTC
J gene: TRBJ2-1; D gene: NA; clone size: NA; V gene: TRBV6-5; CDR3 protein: CASSLGDSGAPNEQFF; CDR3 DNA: TGTGCCAGCAGTTTGGGGGACTCAGGAGCCCCCAATGAGCAGTTCTTC
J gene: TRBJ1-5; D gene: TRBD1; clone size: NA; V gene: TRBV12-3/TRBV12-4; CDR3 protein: CASSTSGGLGNQPQHF; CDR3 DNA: TGTGCCAGCAGTACTTCAGGGGGGCTGGGCAATCAGCCCCAGCATTTT
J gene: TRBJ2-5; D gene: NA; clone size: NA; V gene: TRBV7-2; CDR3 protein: CASSLARWQFPAETQYF; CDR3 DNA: TGTGCCAGCAGCTTAGCGAGGTGGCAGTTCCCGGCGGAGACCCAGTACTTC
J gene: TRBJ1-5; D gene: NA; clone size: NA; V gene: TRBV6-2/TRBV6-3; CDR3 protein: CASSYRGYNQPQHF; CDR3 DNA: TGTGCCAGCAGTTACAGGGGTTACAATCAGCCCCAGCATTTT
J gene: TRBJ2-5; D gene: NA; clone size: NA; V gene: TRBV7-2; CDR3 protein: CASSPGTRQETQYF; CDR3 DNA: TGTGCCAGCAGCCCCGGGACGCGACAAGAGACCCAGTACTTC